This TCR beta chain is from a study of cytomegalovirus exposure and HLA in healthy donors. Study-level points and caveats: Cytomegalovirus-associated TCR beta chains were listed, numbering some 180. Prediction of most subjects' HLA-A and HLA-B alleles by TCR beta sequences was reportedly accurate. Being indistinguishable, some V segments were excluded, TRBV6-2 and TRBV6-3 among them.

The PCR contained 60 Vbeta and 13 Jbeta primers. Measured with immunoSEQ multiplex PCR; TCRdb has only the in-frame clones, and not every one. Of some 200,000 clones listed, 77% are singletons. With 6 bases removed from V and 3 bases from J, the gap between germline ends came to 15 bases. This CDR3 is built from 15 residues. Germline V gene sequence: CDR1 MNHEY, CDR2 SMNVEV (reference sequence). This clone appeared a few times. The antigen remains unidentified. The sequenced material came from PBMCs. This sequence joins TRBV27 and TRBJ1-5, with D possibly TRBD1 on 5 matching bases. The TCR sequence derives from a female donor in good health and CMV-seronegative. The CDR3 coding sequence is TGTGCCAGCAGGCCAGGTGGGGGGTACAATCAGCCCCAGCATTTT. Its translation: CASRPGGGYNQPQHF.